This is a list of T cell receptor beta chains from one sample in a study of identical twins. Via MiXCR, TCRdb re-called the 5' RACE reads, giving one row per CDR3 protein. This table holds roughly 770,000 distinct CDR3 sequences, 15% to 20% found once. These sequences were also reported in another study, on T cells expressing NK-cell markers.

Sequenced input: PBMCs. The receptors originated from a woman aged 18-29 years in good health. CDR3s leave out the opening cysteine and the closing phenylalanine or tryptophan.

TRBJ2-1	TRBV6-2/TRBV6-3	ASSYLGDGNNEQF
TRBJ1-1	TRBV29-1	SVGPQGTEAF
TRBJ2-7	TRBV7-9	ASSSMAGGPWYEQY
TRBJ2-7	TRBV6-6	ASSSSAQGTQY
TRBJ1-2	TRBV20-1	RARSSTGPNYGYT
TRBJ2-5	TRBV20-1	SARQPTGTQY
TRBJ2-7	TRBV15	ATSRAGVYEQY
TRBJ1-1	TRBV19	ASSISVNTEAF
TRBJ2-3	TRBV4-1	ASSQEGCERELSTDTQY
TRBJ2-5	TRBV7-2	ASSLVLTETQY
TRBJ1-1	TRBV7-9	ASSFPRGANTEAF
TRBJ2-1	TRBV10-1	ASSELEGNEQF
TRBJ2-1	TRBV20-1	SAREGLAGYEF
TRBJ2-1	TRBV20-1	SASGLAHNEQF
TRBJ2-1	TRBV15	ATSRTPSSYNEQF
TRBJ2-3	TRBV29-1	SVGEMADTQY
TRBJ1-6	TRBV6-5	ASSYGEGSPLH
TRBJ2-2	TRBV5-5	ASSLFRSQGTGELF
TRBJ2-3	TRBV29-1	SVAGWY
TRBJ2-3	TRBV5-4	ASSSAGGGRDTQY
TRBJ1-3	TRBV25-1	ASMAVSGNTIY
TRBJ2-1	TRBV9	ASSAGGGSGDEQF
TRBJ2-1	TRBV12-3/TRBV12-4	ASWGTSGTSYNEQF
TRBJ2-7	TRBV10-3	AISDVSGGFYEQY
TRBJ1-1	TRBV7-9	ASSAPAGSNTEAF
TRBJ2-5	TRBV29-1	SVRDSQETQY
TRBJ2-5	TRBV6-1	ASSLTPTAETQY
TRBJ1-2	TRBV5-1	ASSSGTYYGYT
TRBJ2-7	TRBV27	ASRRGGTYEQY
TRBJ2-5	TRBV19	ASTPGLALMQETQY
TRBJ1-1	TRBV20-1	RADRTGGRVNTEAF
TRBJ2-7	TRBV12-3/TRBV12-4	ASSSTGLREQY
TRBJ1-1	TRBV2	ASSEGRRYEAF
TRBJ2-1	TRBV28	ATSGTVYNEQF
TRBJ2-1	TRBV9	ASSVARGTSGSSYNEQF
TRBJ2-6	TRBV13	ASSPPTGDISGANVLT
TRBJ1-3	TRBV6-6	ASSNTEGNTIY
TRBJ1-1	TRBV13	ASSAGPGQKAF
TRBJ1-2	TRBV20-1	SARDVAGYGYT
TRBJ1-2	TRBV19	ASSIAETGYGYT